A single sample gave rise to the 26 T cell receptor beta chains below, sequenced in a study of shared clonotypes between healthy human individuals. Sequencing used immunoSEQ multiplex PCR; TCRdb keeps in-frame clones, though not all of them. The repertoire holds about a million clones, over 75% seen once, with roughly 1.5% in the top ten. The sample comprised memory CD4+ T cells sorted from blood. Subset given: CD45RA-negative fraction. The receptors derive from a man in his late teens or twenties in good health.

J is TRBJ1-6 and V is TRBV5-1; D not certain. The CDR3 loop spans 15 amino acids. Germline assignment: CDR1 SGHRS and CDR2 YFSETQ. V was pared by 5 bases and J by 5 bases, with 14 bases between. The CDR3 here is CASRQGPADNSPLHF. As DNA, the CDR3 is TGCGCCAGCAGACAAGGTCCAGCCGATAATTCACCCCTCCACTTT.

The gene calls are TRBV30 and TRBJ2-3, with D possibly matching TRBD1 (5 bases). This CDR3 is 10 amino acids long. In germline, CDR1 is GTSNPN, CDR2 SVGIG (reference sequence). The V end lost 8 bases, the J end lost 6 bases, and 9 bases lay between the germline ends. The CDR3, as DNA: TGTGCCACAGGATCCGATACGCAGTATTTT. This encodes CATGSDTQYF.

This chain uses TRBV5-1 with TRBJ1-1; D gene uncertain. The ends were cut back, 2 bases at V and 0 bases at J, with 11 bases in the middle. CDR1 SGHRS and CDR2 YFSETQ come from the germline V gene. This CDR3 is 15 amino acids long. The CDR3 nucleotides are TGCGCCAGCAGCTTCGTGGGAAGGTTGAACACTGAAGCTTTCTTT. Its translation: CASSFVGRLNTEAFF.

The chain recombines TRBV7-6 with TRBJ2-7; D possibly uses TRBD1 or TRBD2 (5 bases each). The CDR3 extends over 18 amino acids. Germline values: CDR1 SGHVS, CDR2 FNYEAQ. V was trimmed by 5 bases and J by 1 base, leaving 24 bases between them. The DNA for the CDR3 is TGTGCCAGCAGCACGACCCTTCGGGGCAGGGATTTGTCCTACGAGCAGTACTTC. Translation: CASSTTLRGRDLSYEQYF.

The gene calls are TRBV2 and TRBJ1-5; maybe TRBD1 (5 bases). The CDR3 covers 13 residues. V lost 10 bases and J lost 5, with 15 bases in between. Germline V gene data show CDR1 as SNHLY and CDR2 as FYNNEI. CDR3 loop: CATGAASYQPQHF. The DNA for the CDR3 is TGTGCCACCGGGGCAGCTAGTTATCAGCCCCAGCATTTT.

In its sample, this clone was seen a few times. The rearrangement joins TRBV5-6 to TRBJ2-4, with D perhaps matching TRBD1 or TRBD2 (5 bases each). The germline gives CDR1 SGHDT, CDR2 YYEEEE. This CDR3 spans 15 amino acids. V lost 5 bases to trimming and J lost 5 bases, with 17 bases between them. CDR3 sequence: CASSTGTMSQNIQYF. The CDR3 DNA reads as TGTGCCAGCAGTACCGGGACCATGTCCCAAAACATTCAGTACTTC.

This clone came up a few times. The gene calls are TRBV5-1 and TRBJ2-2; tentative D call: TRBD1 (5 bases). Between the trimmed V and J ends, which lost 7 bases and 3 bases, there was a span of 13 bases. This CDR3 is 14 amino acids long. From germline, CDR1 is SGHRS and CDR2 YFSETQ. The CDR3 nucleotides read TGCGCCAGCCGGCCATTAGGGGACACCGGGGAGCTGTTTTTT. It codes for CASRPLGDTGELFF. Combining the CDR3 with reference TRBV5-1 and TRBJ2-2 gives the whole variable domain KAGVTQTPRYLIKTRGQQVTLSCSPISGHRSVSWYQQTPGQGLQFLFEYFSETQRNKGNFPGRFSGRQFSNSRSEMNVSTLELGDSALYLCASRPLGDTGELFFGEGSRLTVL.

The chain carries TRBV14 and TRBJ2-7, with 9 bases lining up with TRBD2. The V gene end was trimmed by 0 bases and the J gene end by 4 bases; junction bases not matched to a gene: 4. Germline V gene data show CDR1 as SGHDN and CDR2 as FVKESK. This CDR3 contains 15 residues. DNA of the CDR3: TGTGCCAGCAGCCAAGAATTAGCGGGGGTATACGAGCAGTACTTC. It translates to CASSQELAGVYEQYF.

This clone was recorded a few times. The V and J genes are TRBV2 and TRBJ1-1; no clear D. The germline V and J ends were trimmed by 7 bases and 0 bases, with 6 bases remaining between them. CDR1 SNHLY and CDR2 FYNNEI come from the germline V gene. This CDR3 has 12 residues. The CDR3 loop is CASNSLNTEAFF. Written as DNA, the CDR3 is TGTGCCAGCAATTCATTGAACACTGAAGCTTTCTTT.

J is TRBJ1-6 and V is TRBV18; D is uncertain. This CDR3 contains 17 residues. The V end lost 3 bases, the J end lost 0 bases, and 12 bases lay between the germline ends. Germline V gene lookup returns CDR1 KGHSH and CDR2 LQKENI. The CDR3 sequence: CASSPPAGSSYNSPLHF. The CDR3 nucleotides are TGTGCCAGCTCACCTCCGGCGGGAAGCTCCTATAATTCACCCCTCCACTTT.

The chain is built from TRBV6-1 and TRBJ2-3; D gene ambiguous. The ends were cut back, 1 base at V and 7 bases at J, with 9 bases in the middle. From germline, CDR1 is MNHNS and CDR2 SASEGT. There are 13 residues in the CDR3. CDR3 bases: TGTGCCAGCAGTGAAGGGGCAGGTTATACGCAGTATTTT. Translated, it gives CASSEGAGYTQYF.

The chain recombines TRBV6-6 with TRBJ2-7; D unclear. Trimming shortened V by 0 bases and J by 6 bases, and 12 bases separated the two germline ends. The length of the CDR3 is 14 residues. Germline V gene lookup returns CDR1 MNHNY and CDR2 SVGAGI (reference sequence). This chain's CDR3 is CASSYSTLSGEQYF. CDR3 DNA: TGTGCCAGCAGTTACTCGACCCTATCGGGCGAGCAGTACTTC.

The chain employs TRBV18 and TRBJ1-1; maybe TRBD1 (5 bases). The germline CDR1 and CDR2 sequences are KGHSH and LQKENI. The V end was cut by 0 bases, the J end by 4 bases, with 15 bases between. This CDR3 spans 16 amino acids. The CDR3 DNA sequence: TGTGCCAGCTCACCACCGCGCCCGGGACGGGTCACTGAAGCTTTCTTT. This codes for CASSPPRPGRVTEAFF.

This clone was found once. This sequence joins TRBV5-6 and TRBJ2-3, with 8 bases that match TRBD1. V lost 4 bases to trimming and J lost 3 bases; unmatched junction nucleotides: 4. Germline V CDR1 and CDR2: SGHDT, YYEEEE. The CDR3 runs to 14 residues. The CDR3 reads CASSTGQGTDTQYF. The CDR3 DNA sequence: TGTGCCAGCAGCACAGGACAGGGAACAGATACGCAGTATTTT.

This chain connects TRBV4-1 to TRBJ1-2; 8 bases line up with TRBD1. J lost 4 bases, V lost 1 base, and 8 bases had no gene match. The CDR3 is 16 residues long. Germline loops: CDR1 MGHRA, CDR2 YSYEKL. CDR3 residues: CASSQAPGGASYGYTF. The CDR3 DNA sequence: TGCGCCAGCAGCCAAGCACCAGGGGGCGCGAGCTATGGCTACACCTTC.

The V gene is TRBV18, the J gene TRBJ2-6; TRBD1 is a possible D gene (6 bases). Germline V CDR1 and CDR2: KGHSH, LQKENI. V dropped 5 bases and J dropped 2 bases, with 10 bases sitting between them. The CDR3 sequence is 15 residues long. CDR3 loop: CASSGQGTGANVLTF. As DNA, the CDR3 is TGTGCCAGCTCAGGCCAGGGGACTGGGGCCAACGTCCTGACTTTC.

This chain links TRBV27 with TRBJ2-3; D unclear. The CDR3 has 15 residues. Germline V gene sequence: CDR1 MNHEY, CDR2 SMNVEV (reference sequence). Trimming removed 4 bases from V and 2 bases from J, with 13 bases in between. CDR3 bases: TGTGCCAGCAGTTCCCCCGGAGTAGCCACAGATACGCAGTATTTT. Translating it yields CASSSPGVATDTQYF.

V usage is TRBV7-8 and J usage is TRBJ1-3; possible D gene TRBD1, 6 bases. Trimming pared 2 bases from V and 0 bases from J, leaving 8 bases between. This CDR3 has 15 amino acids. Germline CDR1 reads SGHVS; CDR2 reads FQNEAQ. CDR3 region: CASSLMGASGNTIYF. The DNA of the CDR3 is TGTGCCAGCAGCTTAATGGGGGCCTCTGGAAACACCATATATTTT.

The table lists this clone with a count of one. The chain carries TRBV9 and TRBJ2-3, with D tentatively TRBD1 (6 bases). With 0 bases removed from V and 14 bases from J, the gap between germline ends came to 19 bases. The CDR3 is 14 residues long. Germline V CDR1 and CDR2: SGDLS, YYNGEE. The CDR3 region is CASSVDETGLSLYF. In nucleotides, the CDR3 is TGTGCCAGCAGCGTAGACGAGACAGGATTGAGTCTGTATTTT.

The CDR3 nucleotides read TGTGCCAGCAGCTTAGAGGGCGGGGAGCTGTTTTTT. Its protein product is CASSLEGGELFF. V gene TRBV11-2 combines with J gene TRBJ2-2; no reliable D call. Germline assignment: CDR1 SGHAT and CDR2 FQNNGV. Trimming left V 0 bases short and J 7 bases short, with 3 bases between. This CDR3 has 12 residues.

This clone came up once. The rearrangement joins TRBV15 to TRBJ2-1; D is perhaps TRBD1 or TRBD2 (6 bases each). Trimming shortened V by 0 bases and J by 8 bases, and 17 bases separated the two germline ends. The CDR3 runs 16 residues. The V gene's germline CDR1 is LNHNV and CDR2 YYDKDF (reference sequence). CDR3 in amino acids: CATSRDRRGAGDEQFF. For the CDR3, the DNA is TGTGCCACCAGCAGAGACCGGAGGGGGGCTGGGGATGAGCAGTTCTTC.

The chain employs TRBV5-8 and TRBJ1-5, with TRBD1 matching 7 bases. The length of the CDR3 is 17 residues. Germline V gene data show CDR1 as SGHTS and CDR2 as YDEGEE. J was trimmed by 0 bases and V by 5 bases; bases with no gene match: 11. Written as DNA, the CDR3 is TGTGCCAGCAGTTCGGGGGACAGACCGGATAGCAATCAGCCCCAGCATTTT. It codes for CASSSGDRPDSNQPQHF.

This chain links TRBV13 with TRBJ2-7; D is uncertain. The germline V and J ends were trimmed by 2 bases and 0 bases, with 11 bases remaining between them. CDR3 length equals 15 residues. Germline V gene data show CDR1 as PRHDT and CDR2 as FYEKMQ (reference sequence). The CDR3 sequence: CASSLRREHSYEQYF. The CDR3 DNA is TGTGCCAGCAGCTTAAGACGCGAGCACTCCTACGAGCAGTACTTC.

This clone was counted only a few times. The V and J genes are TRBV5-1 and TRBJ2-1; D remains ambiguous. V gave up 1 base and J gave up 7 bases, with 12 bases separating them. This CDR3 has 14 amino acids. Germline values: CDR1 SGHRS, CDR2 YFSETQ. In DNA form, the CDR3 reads TGCGCCAGCAGCTTGCTAGGGCGGTGGAATGAGCAGTTCTTC. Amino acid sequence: CASSLLGRWNEQFF.

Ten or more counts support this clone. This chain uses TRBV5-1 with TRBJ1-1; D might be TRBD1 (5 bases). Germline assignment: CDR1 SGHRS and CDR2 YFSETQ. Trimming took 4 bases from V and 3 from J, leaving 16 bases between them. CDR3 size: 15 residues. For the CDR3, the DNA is TGCGCCAGCAGCGCAGGATGGGGCTTCGACACTGAAGCTTTCTTT. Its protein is CASSAGWGFDTEAFF.

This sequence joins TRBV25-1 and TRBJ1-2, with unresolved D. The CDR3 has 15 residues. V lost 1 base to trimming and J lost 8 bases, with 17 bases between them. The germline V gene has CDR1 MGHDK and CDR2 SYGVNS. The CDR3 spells CASSESRQGIGGYTF. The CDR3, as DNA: TGTGCCAGCAGTGAATCCCGGCAAGGGATCGGAGGCTACACCTTC.